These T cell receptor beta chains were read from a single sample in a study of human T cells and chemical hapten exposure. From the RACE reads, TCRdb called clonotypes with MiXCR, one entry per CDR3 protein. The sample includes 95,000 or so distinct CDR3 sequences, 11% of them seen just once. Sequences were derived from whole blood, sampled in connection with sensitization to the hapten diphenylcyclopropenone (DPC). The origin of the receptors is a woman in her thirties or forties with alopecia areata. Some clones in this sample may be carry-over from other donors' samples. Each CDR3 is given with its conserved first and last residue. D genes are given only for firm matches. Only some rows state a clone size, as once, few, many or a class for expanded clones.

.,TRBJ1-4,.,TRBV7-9,TGTGCCAGCAGCCCACATGCAACTAATGAAAAACTGTTTTTT,CASSPHATNEKLFF
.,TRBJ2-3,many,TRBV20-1,TGCAGTGCTAGAGACCCTAGGGGGACAGATACGCAGTATTTT,CSARDPRGTDTQYF
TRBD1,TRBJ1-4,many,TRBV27,TGTGCCAGCAGTCTCCGGACAGGCACTAATGAAAAACTGTTTTTT,CASSLRTGTNEKLFF
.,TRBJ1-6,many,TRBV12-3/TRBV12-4,TGTGCCAGCAGTTTGGCAGGGGTAAATAATTCACCCCTCCACTTT,CASSLAGVNNSPLHF
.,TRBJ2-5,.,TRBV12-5,TGTGCTAGTTCTCGGCAGCCTCAAGAGACCCAGTACTTC,CASSRQPQETQYF
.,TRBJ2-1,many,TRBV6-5,TGTGCCAGCAGCCGCTCTGGGGGTTCCTACAATGAGCAGTTCTTC,CASSRSGGSYNEQFF
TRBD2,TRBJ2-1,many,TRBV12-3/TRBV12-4,TGTGCCAGCAGTCTGAAGACTAGCGGAAGATACAATGAGCAGTTCTTC,CASSLKTSGRYNEQFF
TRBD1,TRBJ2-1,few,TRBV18,TGTGCCAGCTCAGACGATCCGGGACAGCGCTACAATGAGCAGTTCTTC,CASSDDPGQRYNEQFF
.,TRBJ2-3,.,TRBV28,TGTGCCAGCAGTCCCCTAGAGCGTTATAGCACAGATACGCAGTATTTT,CASSPLERYSTDTQYF
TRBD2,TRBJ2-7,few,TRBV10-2,TGCGCCAGCAGTGCAACCCCGGGACTAGCGACCCACGAGCAGTACTTC,CASSATPGLATHEQYF
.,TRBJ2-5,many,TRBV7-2,TGTGCCAGCAGCTTAATTGGGGCCCAGTACTTC,CASSLIGAQYF
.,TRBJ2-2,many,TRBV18,TGTGCCAGCTCCAACCGGGACACAAACACCGGGGAGCTGTTTTTT,CASSNRDTNTGELFF
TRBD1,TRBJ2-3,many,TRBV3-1,TGTGCCAGCAGCCAAACGGGGACAGGGGCCACAGATACGCAGTATTTT,CASSQTGTGATDTQYF
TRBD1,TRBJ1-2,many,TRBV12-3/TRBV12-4,TGTGCCAGCAGTCTCGCGACAGGGGGTGGCTACACCTTC,CASSLATGGGYTF
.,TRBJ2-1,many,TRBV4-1,TGCGCCAGCAGCCAAGAGAACAGCCGCAGCAATGAGCAGTTCTTC,CASSQENSRSNEQFF
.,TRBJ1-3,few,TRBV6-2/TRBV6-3,TGTGCCAGCAGTTACGTGACGACTGGAAACACCATATATTTT,CASSYVTTGNTIYF
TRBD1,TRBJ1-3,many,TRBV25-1,TGTGCCAGCAGTGAGGGCCGGGACAGGGAAGCTGGAAACACCATATATTTT,CASSEGRDREAGNTIYF
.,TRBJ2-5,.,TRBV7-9,TGTGCCAGCAGCTTAGCGGTGGAGACCCAGTACTTC,CASSLAVETQYF
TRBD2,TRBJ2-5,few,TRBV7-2,TGTGCCAGCAGCTTAGGCGCGGGAGGGCAAGAGACCCAGTACTTC,CASSLGAGGQETQYF
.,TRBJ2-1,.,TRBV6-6,TGTGCCAGCAGTCATCCCTACAATGAGCAGTTCTTC,CASSHPYNEQFF
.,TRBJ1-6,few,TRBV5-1,TGCGCCAGCAGCTTGGCCGGGGATTCACCCCTCCACTTT,CASSLAGDSPLHF
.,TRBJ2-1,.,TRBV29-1,TGCAGCGTTGTGACAGCCTACCCCTACAATGAGCAGTTCTTC,CSVVTAYPYNEQFF
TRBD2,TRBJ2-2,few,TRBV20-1,TGCAGTGCTAGGAGAGACGGGAGGGCCCCCGGGGAGCTGTTTTTT,CSARRDGRAPGELFF
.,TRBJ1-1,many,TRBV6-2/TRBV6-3,TGTGCCAGCAGCCTGACAGAGAACACTGAAGCTTTCTTT,CASSLTENTEAFF
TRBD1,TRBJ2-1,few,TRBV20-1,TGCAGTGCTAAAACAGGGGCGTCCTACAATGAGCAGTTCTTC,CSAKTGASYNEQFF
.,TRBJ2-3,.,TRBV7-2,TGTGCCAGCAGCTTAGGATCTCATTGGGTCGGCTCCCGGAAGGGGGGAGATACGCAGTATTTT,CASSLGSHWVGSRKGGDTQYF
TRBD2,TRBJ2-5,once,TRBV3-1,TGTGCCAGCAGCCAAGAAGCTAGCGGGGGCCAAGAGACCCAGTACTTC,CASSQEASGGQETQYF
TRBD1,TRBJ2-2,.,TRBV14,TGTGCCAGCAGCCGAGAAGCGGCAGGGGGTAGAGTGCTGTTTTTT,CASSREAAGGRVLFF
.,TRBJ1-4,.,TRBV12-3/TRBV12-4,TGTGCCAGCAGTTTAGCCGGGACAGAAAAACTGTTTTTT,CASSLAGTEKLFF
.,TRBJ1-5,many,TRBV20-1,TGCAGTGCCCCCCTCGGGGGGGATCAGCCCCAGCATTTT,CSAPLGGDQPQHF
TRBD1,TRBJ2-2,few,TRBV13,TGTGCCAGCAGAGCACCCCGGGGACAGGGGGCAAACACCGGGGAGCTGTTTTTT,CASRAPRGQGANTGELFF
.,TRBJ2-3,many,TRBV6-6,TGTGCCAGCAGTTCCAGCACAGATACGCAGTATTTT,CASSSSTDTQYF
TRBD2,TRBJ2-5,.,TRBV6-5,TGTGCCAGCAGAAGTAGCGGGAGGGCCCATGAGACCCAGTACTTC,CASRSSGRAHETQYF
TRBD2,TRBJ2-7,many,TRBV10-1,TGCGCCAGCAGTGATGGTTCTAGCGGGAGCCGCGAGCAGTACTTC,CASSDGSSGSREQYF
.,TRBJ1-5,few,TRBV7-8,TGTGCCAGCAGCCCACTAAACCGGGACTCGAATCAGCCCCAGCATTTT,CASSPLNRDSNQPQHF